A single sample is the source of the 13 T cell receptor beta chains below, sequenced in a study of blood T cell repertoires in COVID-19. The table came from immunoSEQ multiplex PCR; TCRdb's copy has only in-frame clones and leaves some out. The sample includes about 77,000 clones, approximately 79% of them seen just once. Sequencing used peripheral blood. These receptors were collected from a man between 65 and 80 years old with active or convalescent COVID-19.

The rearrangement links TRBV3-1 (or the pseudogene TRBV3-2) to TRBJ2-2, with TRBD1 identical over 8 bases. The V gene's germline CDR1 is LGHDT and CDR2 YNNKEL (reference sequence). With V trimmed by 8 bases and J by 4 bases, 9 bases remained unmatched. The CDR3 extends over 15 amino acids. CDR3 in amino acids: CASASGTGGTGELFF. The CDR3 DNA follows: TGTGCCAGCGCCTCCGGGACAGGCGGCACCGGGGAGCTGTTTTTT.

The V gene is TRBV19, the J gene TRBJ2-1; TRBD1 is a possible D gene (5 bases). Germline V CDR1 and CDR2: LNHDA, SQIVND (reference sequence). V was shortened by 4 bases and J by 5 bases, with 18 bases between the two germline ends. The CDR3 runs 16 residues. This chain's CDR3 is CASSTSQTVGHNEQFF. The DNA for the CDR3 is TGTGCCAGTAGTACGTCCCAGACAGTGGGGCACAATGAGCAGTTCTTC. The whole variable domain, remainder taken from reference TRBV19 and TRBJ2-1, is DGGITQSPKYLFRKEGQNVTLSCEQNLNHDAMYWYRQDPGQGLRLIYYSQIVNDFQKGDIAEGYSVSREKKESFPLTVTSAQKNPTAFYLCASSTSQTVGHNEQFFGPGTRLTVL.

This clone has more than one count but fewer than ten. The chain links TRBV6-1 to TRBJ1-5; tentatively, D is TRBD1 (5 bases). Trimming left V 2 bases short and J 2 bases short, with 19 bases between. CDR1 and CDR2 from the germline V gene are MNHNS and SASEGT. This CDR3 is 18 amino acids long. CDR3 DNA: TGTGCCAGCAGTGAAACGCAGGGAGGTAATGTAGGCAATCAGCCCCAGCATTTT. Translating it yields CASSETQGGNVGNQPQHF.

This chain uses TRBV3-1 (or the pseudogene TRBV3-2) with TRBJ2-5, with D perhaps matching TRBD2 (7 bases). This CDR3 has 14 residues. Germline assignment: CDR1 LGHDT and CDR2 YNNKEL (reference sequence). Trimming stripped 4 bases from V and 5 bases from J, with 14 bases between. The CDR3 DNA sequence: TGTGCCAGCAGCCCTGGGGGGGGCGAGGAGACCCAGTACTTC. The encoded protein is CASSPGGGEETQYF.

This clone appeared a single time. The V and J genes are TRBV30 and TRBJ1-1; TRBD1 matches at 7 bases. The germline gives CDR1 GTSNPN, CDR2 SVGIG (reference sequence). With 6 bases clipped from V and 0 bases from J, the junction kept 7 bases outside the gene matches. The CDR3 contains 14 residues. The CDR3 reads CACEARGVNTEAFF. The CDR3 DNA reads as TGTGCCTGTGAAGCCAGGGGGGTGAACACTGAAGCTTTCTTT. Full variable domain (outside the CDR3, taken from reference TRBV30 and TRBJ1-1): SQTIHQWPATLVQPVGSPLSLECTVEGTSNPNLYWYRQAAGRGLQLLFYSVGIGQISSEVPQNLSASRPQDRQFILSSKKLLLSDSGFYLCACEARGVNTEAFFGQGTRLTVV.

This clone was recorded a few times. The CDR3: CASKDRPSGNTIYF. The CDR3, as DNA: TGCGCCAGCAAGGACAGGCCCTCTGGAAACACCATATATTTT. The V gene is TRBV5-1, the J gene TRBJ1-3; 7 bases fit TRBD1. This CDR3 spans 14 amino acids. J was trimmed by 0 bases and V by 6 bases; bases with no gene match: 3. CDR1 is SGHRS, CDR2 YFSETQ, per germline. The variable domain in full, completed from reference TRBV5-1 and TRBJ1-3, reads KAGVTQTPRYLIKTRGQQVTLSCSPISGHRSVSWYQQTPGQGLQFLFEYFSETQRNKGNFPGRFSGRQFSNSRSEMNVSTLELGDSALYLCASKDRPSGNTIYFGEGSWLTVV.

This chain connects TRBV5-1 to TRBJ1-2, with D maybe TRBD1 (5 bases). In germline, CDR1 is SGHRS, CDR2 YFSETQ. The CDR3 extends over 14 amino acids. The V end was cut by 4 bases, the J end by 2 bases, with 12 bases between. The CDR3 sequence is CASSRDSPNYGYTF. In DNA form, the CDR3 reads TGCGCCAGCAGCCGTGACAGCCCCAACTATGGCTACACCTTC.

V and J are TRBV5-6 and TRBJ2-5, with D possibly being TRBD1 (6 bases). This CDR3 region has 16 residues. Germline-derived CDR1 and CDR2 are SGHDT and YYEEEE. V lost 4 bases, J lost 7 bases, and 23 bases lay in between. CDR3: CASSHQGRPPRGTQYF. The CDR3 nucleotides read TGTGCCAGCAGCCATCAGGGGCGGCCTCCCCGTGGGACCCAGTACTTC. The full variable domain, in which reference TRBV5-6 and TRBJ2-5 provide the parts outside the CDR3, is DAGVTQSPTHLIKTRGQQVTLRCSPKSGHDTVSWYQQALGQGPQFIFQYYEEEERQRGNFPDRFSGHQFPNYSSELNVNALLLGDSALYLCASSHQGRPPRGTQYFGPGTRLLVL.

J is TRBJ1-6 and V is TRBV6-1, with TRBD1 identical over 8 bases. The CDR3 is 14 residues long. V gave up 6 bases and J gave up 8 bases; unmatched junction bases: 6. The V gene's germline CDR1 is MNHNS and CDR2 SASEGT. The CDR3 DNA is TGTGCCAGCAGGATGACAGGGGTGGATTCACCCCTCCACTTT. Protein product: CASRMTGVDSPLHF.

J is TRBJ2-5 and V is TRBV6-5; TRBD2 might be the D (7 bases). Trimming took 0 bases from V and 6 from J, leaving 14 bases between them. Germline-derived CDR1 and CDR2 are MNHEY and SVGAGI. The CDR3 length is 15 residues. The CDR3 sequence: CASSYSGGAEKTQYF. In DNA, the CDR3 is TGTGCCAGCAGTTACTCAGGGGGGGCGGAGAAGACCCAGTACTTC.

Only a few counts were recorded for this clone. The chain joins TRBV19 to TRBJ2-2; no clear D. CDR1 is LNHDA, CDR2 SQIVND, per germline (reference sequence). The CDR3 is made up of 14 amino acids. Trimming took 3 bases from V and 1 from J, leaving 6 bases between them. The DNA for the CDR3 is TGTGCCAGTAGTATGCCCGGGAACACCGGGGAGCTGTTTTTT. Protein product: CASSMPGNTGELFF.

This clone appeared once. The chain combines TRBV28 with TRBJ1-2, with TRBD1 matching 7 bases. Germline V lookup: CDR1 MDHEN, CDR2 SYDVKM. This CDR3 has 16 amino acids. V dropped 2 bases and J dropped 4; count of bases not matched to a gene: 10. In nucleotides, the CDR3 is TGTGCCAGCAGTTTAGGGCAGGGGGTTGGTAGCTATGGCTACACCTTC. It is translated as CASSLGQGVGSYGYTF.

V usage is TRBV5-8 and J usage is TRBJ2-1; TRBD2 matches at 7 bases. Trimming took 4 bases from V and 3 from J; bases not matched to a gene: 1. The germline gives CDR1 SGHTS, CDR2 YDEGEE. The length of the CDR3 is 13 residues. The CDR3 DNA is TGTGCCAGCAGCGGGGGGGTCTACAATGAGCAGTTCTTC. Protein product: CASSGGVYNEQFF. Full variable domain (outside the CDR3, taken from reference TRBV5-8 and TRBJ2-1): EAGVTQSPTHLIKTRGQQATLRCSPISGHTSVYWYQQALGLGLQFLLWYDEGEERNRGNFPPRFSGRQFPNYSSELNVNALELEDSALYLCASSGGVYNEQFFGPGTRLTVL.